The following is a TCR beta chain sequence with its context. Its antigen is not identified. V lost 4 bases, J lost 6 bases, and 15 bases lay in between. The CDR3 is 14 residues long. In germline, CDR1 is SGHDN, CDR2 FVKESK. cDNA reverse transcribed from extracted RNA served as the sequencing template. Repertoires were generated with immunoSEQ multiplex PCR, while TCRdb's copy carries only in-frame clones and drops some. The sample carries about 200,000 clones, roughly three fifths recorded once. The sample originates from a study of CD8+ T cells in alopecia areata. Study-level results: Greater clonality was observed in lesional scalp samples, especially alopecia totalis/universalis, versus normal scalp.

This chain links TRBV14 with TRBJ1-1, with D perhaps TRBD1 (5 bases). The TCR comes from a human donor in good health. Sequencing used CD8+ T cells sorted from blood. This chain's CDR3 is CASSPGTGTAEAFF. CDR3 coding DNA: TGTGCCAGCAGCCCAGGGACGGGTACGGCTGAAGCTTTCTTT.